The 18 T cell receptor beta chains presented below share a single source sample, sequenced in a study of beta chain features in type 1 diabetes. Of the isolated RNA, all was reverse transcribed, and so the sequenced material was expressed TCRB transcripts. Libraries were prepared by immunoSEQ multiplex PCR; TCRdb keeps only in-frame clonotypes and omits some of them. The table includes tens of thousands of clones, about half detected once. The specimen sequenced was Tregs from blood. The source is a young woman in good health.

The J gene is TRBJ1-5, the V gene TRBV28; 7 nucleotides match TRBD1. J was trimmed by 4 bases and V by 3 bases; bases with no gene match: 6. The CDR3 loop spans 15 amino acids. Per the germline V gene, CDR1 is MDHEN and CDR2 is SYDVKM. The CDR3 loop is CASSFSDRDNQPQHF. The CDR3 DNA sequence: TGTGCCAGCAGTTTCTCCGACAGGGATAATCAGCCCCAGCATTTT.

Written as DNA, the CDR3 is TGTGCCAGCAGTACCGGGGTTTATGGCTACACCTTC. Its translation: CASSTGVYGYTF. The rearrangement uses TRBV28 and TRBJ1-2; no clear D gene. In germline, CDR1 is MDHEN, CDR2 SYDVKM. Trimming took 5 bases from V and 5 from J, leaving 9 bases between them. There are 12 residues in the CDR3.

This chain joins TRBV30 and TRBJ2-7; the D is unclear. The germline V gene has CDR1 GTSNPN and CDR2 SVGIG (reference sequence). The CDR3 has 13 residues. V lost 2 bases to trimming and J lost 4 bases, with 12 bases between them. CDR3 residues: CAWSRGTGYEQYF. CDR3 sequence (DNA): TGTGCCTGGAGTCGAGGTACCGGGTACGAGCAGTACTTC.

This clone has only a few counts. J is TRBJ2-1 and V is TRBV11-2; D perhaps matches TRBD2 (5 bases). Trimming cost V 5 bases and J 9 bases, with 17 bases left between them. The CDR3 runs to 14 residues. Germline V CDR1 and CDR2: SGHAT, FQNNGV. The CDR3 loop is CASSPQRNWGEQFF. The CDR3 bases are TGTGCCAGCAGCCCCCAGCGGAACTGGGGTGAGCAGTTCTTC.

This clone appeared a few times. The junction does not match germline at one end; this may be a read error. The genes are TRBV6-1 and TRBJ2-1, with D possibly matching TRBD1 (6 bases). This CDR3 is built from 18 residues. The germline gives CDR1 MNHNS, CDR2 SASEGT. CDR3: CASSEARPGVTPYDEQFF. The CDR3 coding sequence is TGTGCCAGCAGTGAAGCTAGGCCAGGGGTTACCCCCTACGATGAGCAGTTCTTC.

The V gene is TRBV5-1, the J gene TRBJ2-7; perhaps TRBD1 as D (5 bases). Per the germline V gene, CDR1 is SGHRS and CDR2 is YFSETQ. The CDR3 runs to 14 residues. The V gene lost 3 bases and the J gene lost 3 bases, with 13 bases spanning the gap. CDR3 region: CASSWGQTDYEQYF. The CDR3 DNA is TGCGCCAGCAGCTGGGGCCAAACAGACTACGAGCAGTACTTC.

The genes are TRBV18 and TRBJ2-3, with D uncertain. Germline loops: CDR1 KGHSH, CDR2 LQKENI. The CDR3 is 14 amino acids. Trimming pared 2 bases from V and 2 bases from J, leaving 8 bases between. CDR3 sequence: CASSPRLVTDTQYF. CDR3 nucleotide sequence: TGTGCCAGCTCACCAAGGCTAGTCACAGATACGCAGTATTTT.

CDR3 amino acids: CSAFGGNEQFF. The CDR3 bases are TGCAGTGCTTTCGGGGGCAATGAGCAGTTCTTC. This chain connects TRBV20-1 to TRBJ2-1; tentative D call: TRBD2 (6 bases). CDR1 is DFQATT and CDR2 is SNEGSKA in the germline V gene (reference sequence). The CDR3 contains 11 residues. The V end lost 5 bases, the J end lost 6 bases, and 8 bases lay between the germline ends.

The gene calls are TRBV27 and TRBJ2-7, with D possibly TRBD1 on 5 matching bases. The CDR3 is 15 amino acids. V shed 5 bases and J shed 0 bases, with 14 bases lying between them. The germline V gene encodes CDR1 MNHEY and CDR2 SMNVEV (reference sequence). The CDR3 DNA is TGTGCCAGCAGTCAAGGGGCAAGTCTCTCCTACGAGCAGTACTTC. It specifies CASSQGASLSYEQYF.

J is TRBJ2-7 and V is TRBV11-2; TRBD2 matches at 9 bases. Germline V gives CDR1 SGHAT, CDR2 FQNNGV. V lost 3 bases and J lost 2; bases outside the gene matches: 5. The CDR3 sequence is 15 residues long. The CDR3 bases are TGTGCCAGCAGCTTCCAGCGGGAGGTTACCTACGAGCAGTACTTC. This sequence encodes CASSFQREVTYEQYF.

The chain links TRBV29-1 to TRBJ2-5, with 13 bases matching TRBD2. After removal of 3 bases from V and 7 bases from J, the junction contained 11 bases not matched to a gene. This CDR3 contains 16 residues. In germline, CDR1 is SQVTM, CDR2 ANQGSEA. This CDR3 reads CSVDAGGLAGVGTQYF. CDR3 in DNA: TGCAGCGTTGATGCCGGAGGACTAGCGGGAGTCGGGACCCAGTACTTC.

A single count supports this clone. The gene calls are TRBV7-2 and TRBJ2-7; tentatively, D is TRBD2 (6 bases). The V and J ends lost 4 bases and 7 bases respectively, with 20 bases between them. The CDR3 runs 15 residues. In germline, CDR1 is SGHTA, CDR2 FQGNSA. CDR3 coding DNA: TGTGCCAGCAGCTATTCTTCCGGGACTGCGGGGGAGCAGTACTTC. It is translated as CASSYSSGTAGEQYF.

This clone has just a few counts. The chain carries TRBV5-1 and TRBJ2-7; 7 bases fit TRBD2. V gave up 4 bases and J gave up 4 bases; unmatched junction bases: 11. Looked up from germline, CDR1 is SGHRS and CDR2 is YFSETQ. The CDR3 loop spans 15 amino acids. DNA for the CDR3: TGCGCCAGCAGCCCGCGGGGCGGGAGAGAGTACGAGCAGTACTTC. Translation gives CASSPRGGREYEQYF.

Turning to this clone: Other DNA sequences in this specimen translate into the identical CDR3. The J gene is TRBJ2-3, the V gene TRBV4-1, with 10 bases that match TRBD2. The V gene end was trimmed by 4 bases and the J gene end by 0 bases; junction bases not matched to a gene: 13. The CDR3 is made up of 19 amino acids. Germline V gene data show CDR1 as MGHRA and CDR2 as YSYEKL. CDR3 amino acids: CASSLVGASGRPSTDTQYF. The CDR3 DNA follows: TGCGCCAGCAGCCTCGTAGGGGCTAGCGGGAGACCCAGCACAGATACGCAGTATTTT.

In its sample, this clone was seen a few times. The chain carries TRBV6-1 and TRBJ2-1; TRBD2 matches 8 bases. Trimming took 4 bases from V and 0 from J; bases not matched to a gene: 5. Germline V gene sequence: CDR1 MNHNS, CDR2 SASEGT. CDR3 length equals 16 residues. DNA of the CDR3: TGTGCCAGCAGTGGCGGGACTAGTAGCTCCTACAATGAGCAGTTCTTC. It is translated as CASSGGTSSSYNEQFF.

This chain connects TRBV28 to TRBJ2-7, with TRBD1 as a possible D gene (7 bases). The CDR3 runs to 14 residues. Deletions cut 4 bases from V and 1 base from J, with 11 bases between. Germline V lookup: CDR1 MDHEN, CDR2 SYDVKM. The CDR3 nucleotides read TGTGCCAGCAGTTCGCCAGGGGGGTCCTACGAGCAGTACTTC. This codes for CASSSPGGSYEQYF.

DNA of the CDR3: TGTGCCAGCAGGATAGGGGCTAGCGGGAGACTGTACGAGCAGTACTTC. Translated, it gives CASRIGASGRLYEQYF. The chain employs TRBV28 and TRBJ2-7, with 10 positions matching TRBD2. V dropped 6 bases and J dropped 4; count of bases not matched to a gene: 12. The CDR3 sequence is 16 residues long. Germline CDR1 MDHEN, CDR2 SYDVKM.

This sequence joins TRBV7-9 and TRBJ1-2, with a possible D match to TRBD1 (5 bases). The V and J ends lost 1 base and 2 bases respectively, with 14 bases between them. CDR1 is SEHNR and CDR2 is FQNEAQ in the germline V gene (reference sequence). This CDR3 is built from 16 residues. The CDR3 loop reads CASSLGARTINYGYTF. The CDR3 nucleotides read TGTGCCAGCAGCTTAGGGGCCAGGACAATAAACTATGGCTACACCTTC. The whole variable domain, filled in from reference TRBV7-9 and TRBJ1-2, reads DTGVSQNPRHKITKRGQNVTFRCDPISEHNRLYWYRQTLGQGPEFLTYFQNEAQLEKSRLLSDRFSAERPKGSFSTLEIQRTEQGDSAMYLCASSLGARTINYGYTFGSGTRLTVV.